The rows below give T cell receptor beta chains drawn from one sample of a study of T cells in Graves' hyperthyroidism and ophthalmopathy. TCRdb re-analysed the multiplex PCR reads in MiXCR, keeping a single row per CDR3 protein. The sample yields about 600,000 distinct CDR3 sequences, more than 15% seen once. Source material: blood. All receptors derive from a middle-aged woman with Graves' ophthalmopathy. The CDR3 runs from the conserved cysteine through the conserved F or W. D genes are given only for firm matches. Part of the rows lack a size; the others show once, few, many or a class for expanded clones.

CDR3 protein: CASSEVPGEGLYGYTF
CDR3 DNA: TGTGCCAGCAGTGAAGTTCCAGGGGAGGGACTCTATGGCTACACCTTC
D gene: .
CDR3 length: 16
V gene: TRBV2
clone size: many
J gene: TRBJ1-2

CDR3 protein: CASSLGAGERYNEQFF
CDR3 DNA: TGTGCCAGCAGCTTAGGTGCGGGAGAACGATACAATGAGCAGTTCTTC
D gene: TRBD2
CDR3 length: 16
V gene: TRBV13
clone size: .
J gene: TRBJ2-1

CDR3 protein: CASRWDGSRAFF
CDR3 DNA: TGTGCCAGCAGGTGGGACGGTAGTCGAGCTTTCTTT
D gene: .
CDR3 length: 12
V gene: TRBV2
clone size: many
J gene: TRBJ1-1

CDR3 protein: CASSYPGGRAAFF
CDR3 DNA: TGTGCCAGCAGTTACCCTGGGGGGCGCGCGGCTTTCTTT
D gene: .
CDR3 length: 13
V gene: TRBV6-5
clone size: many
J gene: TRBJ1-1

CDR3 protein: CSAREDVAAKNIQYF
CDR3 DNA: TGCAGTGCTAGAGAAGACGTGGCGGCCAAAAACATTCAGTACTTC
D gene: .
CDR3 length: 15
V gene: TRBV20-1
clone size: few
J gene: TRBJ2-4

CDR3 protein: CASSLEVGWEETQYF
CDR3 DNA: TGTGCCAGCAGCTTGGAGGTGGGGTGGGAAGAGACCCAGTACTTC
D gene: .
CDR3 length: 15
V gene: TRBV5-4
clone size: few
J gene: TRBJ2-5

CDR3 protein: CASSLDRGGVREKLFF
CDR3 DNA: TGCGCCAGCAGCTTGGACAGGGGAGGTGTGCGGGAAAAACTGTTTTTT
D gene: TRBD1
CDR3 length: 16
V gene: TRBV5-1
clone size: .
J gene: TRBJ1-4

CDR3 protein: CASSYSMQGNSPLHF
CDR3 DNA: TGTGCCAGCAGTTACTCGATGCAGGGGAATTCACCCCTCCACTTT
D gene: .
CDR3 length: 15
V gene: TRBV6-5
clone size: .
J gene: TRBJ1-6

CDR3 protein: CASSPRDTETQYF
CDR3 DNA: TGTGCCAGCTCACCTAGGGACACCGAGACCCAGTACTTC
D gene: .
CDR3 length: 13
V gene: TRBV18
clone size: .
J gene: TRBJ2-5

CDR3 protein: CASSQNPGTGVQPQHF
CDR3 DNA: TGCGCCAGCAGCCAAAATCCCGGGACAGGGGTTCAGCCCCAGCATTTT
D gene: TRBD1
CDR3 length: 16
V gene: TRBV4-1
clone size: once
J gene: TRBJ1-5

CDR3 protein: CASLKDGDNNEQFF
CDR3 DNA: TGTGCCAGTCTAAAAGATGGAGATAACAATGAGCAGTTCTTC
D gene: .
CDR3 length: 14
V gene: TRBV2
clone size: many
J gene: TRBJ2-1

CDR3 protein: CASSLSPSSDSYEQYF
CDR3 DNA: TGTGCCAGCAGCTTATCTCCTTCTAGCGACTCCTACGAGCAGTACTTC
D gene: .
CDR3 length: 16
V gene: TRBV11-3
clone size: few
J gene: TRBJ2-7

CDR3 protein: CASSFGGLRSDTIYF
CDR3 DNA: TGTGCCAGCAGCTTCGGGGGGCTTCGGTCGGACACCATATATTTT
D gene: .
CDR3 length: 15
V gene: TRBV5-5
clone size: many
J gene: TRBJ1-3

CDR3 protein: CASSQDLPGSYVYF
CDR3 DNA: TGTGCCAGCAGCCAAGATCTCCCCGGGTCCTACGTATACTTC
D gene: .
CDR3 length: 14
V gene: TRBV3-1
clone size: .
J gene: TRBJ2-5

CDR3 protein: CASSYIRQANSGNTIYF
CDR3 DNA: TGTGCCAGCAGCTACATTCGACAGGCTAACTCTGGAAACACCATATATTTT
D gene: .
CDR3 length: 17
V gene: TRBV5-5
clone size: many
J gene: TRBJ1-3

CDR3 protein: CASSQEGQGALQPQHF
CDR3 DNA: TGTGCCAGCAGCCAAGAAGGTCAGGGGGCTCTTCAGCCCCAGCATTTT
D gene: TRBD1
CDR3 length: 16
V gene: TRBV4-2
clone size: many
J gene: TRBJ1-5

CDR3 protein: CSVDSQGTAKYQETQYF
CDR3 DNA: TGCAGCGTTGATTCACAGGGGACCGCAAAATACCAAGAGACCCAGTACTTC
D gene: TRBD1
CDR3 length: 17
V gene: TRBV29-1
clone size: many
J gene: TRBJ2-5

CDR3 protein: CASSQDFGTSNQPQHF
CDR3 DNA: TGCGCCAGCAGCCAAGATTTCGGGACGAGCAATCAGCCCCAGCATTTT
D gene: .
CDR3 length: 16
V gene: TRBV4-1
clone size: many
J gene: TRBJ1-5

CDR3 protein: CASSLGTTEAFF
CDR3 DNA: TGTGCCAGCAGCTTAGGAACCACTGAAGCTTTCTTT
D gene: .
CDR3 length: 12
V gene: TRBV7-9
clone size: many
J gene: TRBJ1-1

CDR3 protein: CASSPPGASGTGELFF
CDR3 DNA: TGTGCCAGCAGCCCTCCAGGGGCTAGCGGTACCGGGGAGCTGTTTTTT
D gene: .
CDR3 length: 16
V gene: TRBV4-2
clone size: .
J gene: TRBJ2-2

CDR3 protein: CASSVDVDSRDTQYF
CDR3 DNA: TGTGCCAGCAGCGTAGACGTGGATAGTCGGGATACGCAGTATTTT
D gene: .
CDR3 length: 15
V gene: TRBV9
clone size: .
J gene: TRBJ2-3

CDR3 protein: CASSTAGYNEQFF
CDR3 DNA: TGTGCCAGCAGTACGGCGGGGTACAATGAGCAGTTCTTC
D gene: .
CDR3 length: 13
V gene: TRBV14
clone size: .
J gene: TRBJ2-1